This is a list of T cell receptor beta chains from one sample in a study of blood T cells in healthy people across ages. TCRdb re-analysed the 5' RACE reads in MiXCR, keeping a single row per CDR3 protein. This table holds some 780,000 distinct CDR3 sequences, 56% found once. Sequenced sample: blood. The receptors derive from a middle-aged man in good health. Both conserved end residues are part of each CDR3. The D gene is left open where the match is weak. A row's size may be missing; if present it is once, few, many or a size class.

CDR3 protein: CASSESRGSTDTQYF
CDR3 DNA: TGTGCCAGCAGCGAGAGCCGGGGGAGCACAGATACGCAGTATTTT
clone size: .
V gene: TRBV11-3
D gene: .
J gene: TRBJ2-3

CDR3 protein: CASSQEKTGGTGEKLFF
CDR3 DNA: TGCGCCAGCAGCCAAGAAAAGACAGGGGGCACGGGGGAAAAACTGTTTTTT
clone size: few
V gene: TRBV4-1
D gene: TRBD1
J gene: TRBJ1-4

CDR3 protein: CSARGPPSGREERADTQYF
CDR3 DNA: TGCAGTGCTAGAGGTCCCCCGAGTGGGCGGGAGGAGAGGGCAGATACGCAGTATTTT
clone size: .
V gene: TRBV20-1
D gene: TRBD2
J gene: TRBJ2-3

CDR3 protein: CASSLGDYTGELFF
CDR3 DNA: TGCGCCAGCAGCTTGGGGGACTACACCGGGGAGCTGTTTTTT
clone size: once
V gene: TRBV5-1
D gene: .
J gene: TRBJ2-2

CDR3 protein: CSARDLGSASSTDTQYF
CDR3 DNA: TGCAGTGCTAGAGATCTTGGTAGCGCATCGTCCACAGATACGCAGTATTTT
clone size: .
V gene: TRBV20-1
D gene: .
J gene: TRBJ2-3

CDR3 protein: CASSLAQTPETQYF
CDR3 DNA: TGTGCCAGCAGCTTAGCCCAGACACCAGAGACCCAGTACTTC
clone size: .
V gene: TRBV7-2
D gene: .
J gene: TRBJ2-5

CDR3 protein: CSAKGSGGVITGELFF
CDR3 DNA: TGCAGTGCTAAAGGTTCGGGGGGCGTGATAACCGGGGAGCTGTTTTTT
clone size: .
V gene: TRBV20-1
D gene: .
J gene: TRBJ2-2

CDR3 protein: CASRLRRNRSYNEQFF
CDR3 DNA: TGTGCCAGCAGACTAAGGCGGAACAGATCATACAATGAGCAGTTCTTC
clone size: .
V gene: TRBV27
D gene: .
J gene: TRBJ2-1

CDR3 protein: CASSRAGTGDWGYTF
CDR3 DNA: TGTGCCAGCAGTCGGGCCGGGACAGGGGATTGGGGCTACACCTTC
clone size: .
V gene: TRBV28
D gene: TRBD1
J gene: TRBJ1-2

CDR3 protein: CSVLSSGITYNEQFF
CDR3 DNA: TGCAGCGTCCTCTCGAGCGGGATAACCTACAATGAGCAGTTCTTC
clone size: few
V gene: TRBV29-1
D gene: TRBD2
J gene: TRBJ2-1

CDR3 protein: CASSRYSGREAYNEQYF
CDR3 DNA: TGTGCCAGCAGCCGTTATAGCGGGAGGGAAGCTTACAATGAGCAGTACTTC
clone size: .
V gene: TRBV4-2
D gene: TRBD2
J gene: TRBJ2-7

CDR3 protein: CASSQFGGQPQHF
CDR3 DNA: TGCGCCAGCAGCCAATTTGGGGGTCAGCCCCAGCATTTT
clone size: .
V gene: TRBV4-3
D gene: .
J gene: TRBJ1-5

CDR3 protein: CASGEGAFDEQYF
CDR3 DNA: TGTGCCAGCGGGGAGGGGGCTTTCGACGAGCAGTACTTC
clone size: .
V gene: TRBV10-3
D gene: .
J gene: TRBJ2-7

CDR3 protein: CSVRYEKVGKTEAFF
CDR3 DNA: TGCAGCGTGCGTTACGAGAAGGTCGGGAAAACTGAAGCTTTCTTT
clone size: few
V gene: TRBV29-1
D gene: .
J gene: TRBJ1-1

CDR3 protein: CAFRDVETQYF
CDR3 DNA: TGTGCCTTCAGGGACGTAGAGACCCAGTACTTC
clone size: .
V gene: TRBV10-3
D gene: .
J gene: TRBJ2-5

CDR3 protein: CASSTSTGVGEKLFF
CDR3 DNA: TGTGCCAGCAGCACTTCGACAGGGGTTGGCGAAAAACTGTTTTTT
clone size: few
V gene: TRBV7-9
D gene: TRBD1
J gene: TRBJ1-4

CDR3 protein: CASSLYGGGPYEQYF
CDR3 DNA: TGCGCCAGCAGCTTGTACGGGGGAGGGCCCTACGAGCAGTACTTC
clone size: .
V gene: TRBV5-1
D gene: TRBD2
J gene: TRBJ2-7

CDR3 protein: CASRMTGASSGANVLTF
CDR3 DNA: TGTGCCAGCAGGATGACAGGCGCCTCCTCTGGGGCCAACGTCCTGACTTTC
clone size: few
V gene: TRBV28
D gene: .
J gene: TRBJ2-6

CDR3 protein: CASGPERGLEFGQFF
CDR3 DNA: TGTGCCAGCGGCCCAGAGAGGGGGCTTGAGTTCGGGCAGTTCTTC
clone size: .
V gene: TRBV7-2
D gene: TRBD1
J gene: TRBJ2-1

CDR3 protein: CASSPALWNTEAFF
CDR3 DNA: TGTGCCAGCAGCCCAGCGCTGTGGAACACTGAAGCTTTCTTT
clone size: .
V gene: TRBV12-3/TRBV12-4
D gene: .
J gene: TRBJ1-1

CDR3 protein: CASSQATDKGTDTQYF
CDR3 DNA: TGTGCCAGCAGCCAAGCGACCGATAAGGGCACAGATACGCAGTATTTT
clone size: .
V gene: TRBV4-2
D gene: .
J gene: TRBJ2-3

CDR3 protein: CASSPGGGNLDYGYTF
CDR3 DNA: TGCGCCAGCAGCCCGGGTGGGGGGAACTTGGACTATGGCTACACCTTC
clone size: few
V gene: TRBV5-1
D gene: .
J gene: TRBJ1-2

CDR3 protein: CASSPVGGGAGTYEQYF
CDR3 DNA: TGTGCCAGCAGCCCAGTAGGAGGCGGGGCGGGAACCTACGAGCAGTACTTC
clone size: .
V gene: TRBV9
D gene: .
J gene: TRBJ2-7

CDR3 protein: CASSSAWEGARETQYF
CDR3 DNA: TGTGCCAGCAGCTCGGCTTGGGAGGGGGCAAGGGAGACCCAGTACTTC
clone size: .
V gene: TRBV7-9
D gene: .
J gene: TRBJ2-5

CDR3 protein: CASGLASSSTDTQYF
CDR3 DNA: TGTGCCAGCGGCCTAGCATCCTCTAGCACAGATACGCAGTATTTT
clone size: .
V gene: TRBV13
D gene: .
J gene: TRBJ2-3

CDR3 protein: CASSPGGPSNEKLFF
CDR3 DNA: TGTGCCAGCAGCCCGGGAGGGCCGTCTAATGAAAAACTGTTTTTT
clone size: .
V gene: TRBV7-9
D gene: .
J gene: TRBJ1-4

CDR3 protein: CAISAEYNYEQYF
CDR3 DNA: TGTGCCATCAGTGCGGAATATAACTACGAGCAGTACTTC
clone size: .
V gene: TRBV10-3
D gene: .
J gene: TRBJ2-7

CDR3 protein: CASSLVAKETQYF
CDR3 DNA: TGTGCCAGCAGTTTGGTTGCCAAGGAGACCCAGTACTTC
clone size: .
V gene: TRBV12-3/TRBV12-4
D gene: .
J gene: TRBJ2-5

CDR3 protein: CASSPGVARNEQFF
CDR3 DNA: TGCGCCAGCAGCCCGGGTGTGGCACGCAATGAGCAGTTCTTC
clone size: .
V gene: TRBV5-1
D gene: .
J gene: TRBJ2-1

CDR3 protein: CASSLALREDRYYNEQFF
CDR3 DNA: TGTGCCAGCAGCTTAGCGCTTCGAGAGGACAGATACTACAATGAGCAGTTCTTC
clone size: .
V gene: TRBV7-8
D gene: .
J gene: TRBJ2-1

CDR3 protein: CASSITSEIYNEQFF
CDR3 DNA: TGTGCCAGCAGTATTACTAGCGAGATCTACAATGAGCAGTTCTTC
clone size: .
V gene: TRBV27
D gene: TRBD2
J gene: TRBJ2-1

CDR3 protein: CSARLPGLSETQYF
CDR3 DNA: TGCAGTGCTAGACTTCCGGGTTTGAGCGAGACCCAGTACTTC
clone size: .
V gene: TRBV20-1
D gene: .
J gene: TRBJ2-5

CDR3 protein: CASSLAQGVSYGYTF
CDR3 DNA: TGTGCCAGCAGCTTAGCGCAAGGAGTTTCCTATGGCTACACCTTC
clone size: .
V gene: TRBV7-2
D gene: .
J gene: TRBJ1-2

CDR3 protein: CSASSWVEDTEAFF
CDR3 DNA: TGCAGTGCTAGTAGCTGGGTAGAGGACACTGAAGCTTTCTTT
clone size: .
V gene: TRBV20-1
D gene: .
J gene: TRBJ1-1

CDR3 protein: CASSLTLDRSYEQYF
CDR3 DNA: TGCGCCAGCAGCTTGACCCTGGACAGGTCCTACGAGCAGTACTTC
clone size: .
V gene: TRBV5-1
D gene: TRBD1
J gene: TRBJ2-7

CDR3 protein: CASRENWLAERQETQYF
CDR3 DNA: TGTGCCAGCAGGGAAAACTGGCTAGCGGAAAGACAAGAGACCCAGTACTTC
clone size: once
V gene: TRBV6-1
D gene: TRBD2
J gene: TRBJ2-5

CDR3 protein: CASSEIGTDTQYF
CDR3 DNA: TGTGCCAGCAGTGAGATAGGCACAGATACGCAGTATTTT
clone size: .
V gene: TRBV6-1
D gene: .
J gene: TRBJ2-3

CDR3 protein: CASSHIPDPGEKDEQFF
CDR3 DNA: TGTGCCAGCAGCCATATCCCCGACCCCGGGGAGAAGGATGAGCAGTTCTTC
clone size: .
V gene: TRBV3-1
D gene: .
J gene: TRBJ2-1

CDR3 protein: CASSVSTKNTEAFF
CDR3 DNA: TGTGCCAGCAGTGTTTCCACCAAAAACACTGAAGCTTTCTTT
clone size: few
V gene: TRBV2
D gene: .
J gene: TRBJ1-1

CDR3 protein: CASSPRQGRYGYTF
CDR3 DNA: TGTGCCAGCAGTCCCCGACAGGGTCGCTATGGCTACACCTTC
clone size: .
V gene: TRBV12-3/TRBV12-4
D gene: TRBD1
J gene: TRBJ1-2